Included here is one T cell receptor beta chain sequence, with context. The data were produced by immunoSEQ multiplex PCR, yet TCRdb's version contains in-frame clones alone and is incomplete. The data contain 68,000 or so clones, roughly 80% of them seen just once; the ten biggest clones take up over 0.45%. V was cut by 4 bases and J by 4 bases, with 10 bases left in between. The CDR3 contains 13 residues. Germline values: CDR1 SGHDN, CDR2 FVKESK. The data belong to a study of T cell clones after liver transplantation. Study background: HCV positivity affected three of eight recipients; the rest lacked autoimmune or viral indications.

The chain combines TRBV14 with TRBJ1-1; D is unresolved. This TCR derives from a human donor who received a liver transplant. The sample in question was CD4+ T cells from blood, obtained before liver transplant. Here the CDR3 DNA reads TGTGCCAGCAGCCGGGCGCGGCTCACTGAAGCTTTCTTT. Its protein is CASSRARLTEAFF.